The 8 T cell receptor beta chains below come from one sample, sequenced in a study of T cells after yellow fever vaccination (dated by TCRdb to about 2019). The meaning of the sample's treatment or condition label: live attenuated yellow fever vaccine strain. The library was generated by 5' RACE. This sample was sequenced with an Illumina NovaSeq 6000. TCRdb ran its own pipeline on the public reads, namely fastp trimming at Q25 and MiXCR clone calling, and kept in-frame beta chains. Under each unique CDR3 protein, matching rows form one entry showing the most common genes and DNA. For this sample there are over 300,000 distinct CDR3 sequences; around 4% appear just once. The ten largest make up less than 25% of the sample. The sample here was PBMCs, taken on the day of the yellow fever booster vaccination. The receptors stem from a man younger than 30 who received the YFV17D yellow fever vaccine.

The chain is built from TRBV7-2 and TRBJ1-1, with D tentatively TRBD1 (6 bases). The CDR3 sequence is 15 residues long. Germline loops: CDR1 SGHTA, CDR2 FQGNSA. V lost 5 bases and J 1 base, leaving 14 bases between the germline ends. The CDR3 spells CASSLTETGNTEAFF. The DNA for the CDR3 is TGTGCCAGCAGCCTGACCGAGACAGGGAACACTGAAGCTTTCTTT.

This clonotype has a count of ten or more. CDR3 protein: CASSPPAGGPAGYGYTF. The CDR3 bases are TGTGCCAGCTCACCACCTGCAGGGGGACCTGCCGGCTATGGCTACACCTTC. The chain joins TRBV18 to TRBJ1-2, with 7 bases fitting TRBD1. There are 17 residues in the CDR3. Germline-derived CDR1 and CDR2 are KGHSH and LQKENI. Losses at the gene ends were 0 bases for V and 4 bases for J; bases not matched to a gene: 11.

The CDR3: CASSPLGAGGSNEQFF. In DNA form, the CDR3 reads TGCGCCAGCAGCCCCCTCGGGGCGGGGGGTTCCAATGAGCAGTTCTTC. This chain connects TRBV4-1 to TRBJ2-1; 8 bases are a match to TRBD2. Germline V CDR1 and CDR2: MGHRA, YSYEKL. V dropped 4 bases and J dropped 6; count of bases not matched to a gene: 11. This CDR3 has 16 residues.

A few counts support this clonotype. The chain uses TRBV24-1 and TRBJ2-5; unclear D gene. Between the trimmed V and J ends, which lost 3 bases and 0 bases, there was a span of 4 bases. CDR3 size: 13 residues. CDR1 KGHDR and CDR2 SFDVKD come from the germline V gene. The CDR3 spells CATSDEYQETQYF. The CDR3, as DNA: TGTGCCACCAGTGATGAGTACCAAGAGACCCAGTACTTC.

The chain couples TRBV7-9 to TRBJ1-5; tentative D call: TRBD1 (5 bases). V dropped 5 bases and J dropped 1 base, with 21 bases sitting between them. CDR3 length: 18 residues. The germline gives CDR1 SEHNR, CDR2 FQNEAQ (reference sequence). The CDR3 nucleotides read TGTGCCAGCAGCATCCCACCCGTCAGGGCGTCGAGCAATCAGCCCCAGCATTTT. Its protein is CASSIPPVRASSNQPQHF. The variable domain in full, with the rest retrieved from reference TRBV7-9 and TRBJ1-5, is DTGVSQNPRHKITKRGQNVTFRCDPISEHNRLYWYRQTLGQGPEFLTYFQNEAQLEKSRLLSDRFSAERPKGSFSTLEIQRTEQGDSAMYLCASSIPPVRASSNQPQHFGDGTRLSIL.

This clonotype was recorded at least ten times. The CDR3 DNA reads TGTGCCAGCAGCCAAGATCCCACCCGTGGCTACACCTTC. Translated: CASSQDPTRGYTF. This chain connects TRBV3-1 to TRBJ1-2; D is uncertain. The CDR3 runs 13 residues. V shed 0 bases and J shed 7 bases, with 9 bases lying between them. CDR1 is LGHDT, CDR2 YNNKEL, per germline (reference sequence).

This clonotype was observed many times. V and J are TRBV20-1 and TRBJ2-3; no firm D call. This CDR3 contains 11 residues. Germline CDR1 reads DFQATT; CDR2 reads SNEGSKA (reference sequence). V was shortened by 7 bases and J by 4 bases, with 9 bases between the two germline ends. The CDR3 DNA follows: TGCAGTGGGAGACGTGCAGATACGCAGTATTTT. Translation: CSGRRADTQYF.

In its sample, this clonotype was seen a few times. The chain is built from TRBV12-3 or TRBV12-4 and TRBJ2-7; 8 positions match TRBD1. J was trimmed by 7 bases and V by 6 bases; bases with no gene match: 8. The CDR3 has 13 residues. The CDR3 DNA reads TGTGCCAGCAGCATGGACAGGGAGAGGGAGCAGTACGTC. Protein sequence: CASSMDREREQYV.